Below, 14 T cell receptor beta chains from the same sample are listed, as sequenced in a study of cytotoxic CD8 clonotypes in ibrutinib-treated CLL. The data were produced by immunoSEQ multiplex PCR, yet TCRdb's version contains in-frame clones alone and is incomplete. The table includes about 140,000 clones, 75% to 85% detected once. The sample was PBMCs, taken after 36 months of ibrutinib treatment. The receptors derive from a human donor with chronic lymphocytic leukemia.

This chain uses TRBV2 with TRBJ2-7, with D possibly TRBD1 on 5 matching bases. From germline, CDR1 is SNHLY and CDR2 FYNNEI. This CDR3 has 14 amino acids. Trimming took off 1 base at V and 7 bases at J, with 14 bases between the two ends. CDR3 bases: TGTGCCAGCAGTGAAGGGACATTTTTCATGGAGCAGTACTTC. Amino acid sequence: CASSEGTFFMEQYF.

The rearrangement uses TRBV5-1 and TRBJ2-3; a possible D gene is TRBD2 (6 bases). V gave up 6 bases and J gave up 0 bases, with 11 bases separating them. Germline values: CDR1 SGHRS, CDR2 YFSETQ. This CDR3 region has 14 residues. Written as DNA, the CDR3 is TGCGCCAGCACCCTTGGGGGGAGCACAGATACGCAGTATTTT. Protein: CASTLGGSTDTQYF.

V gene TRBV6-1 combines with J gene TRBJ2-7; TRBD2 agrees at 7 bases. The CDR3 contains 13 residues. Germline V gives CDR1 MNHNS, CDR2 SASEGT. V trimming: 6 bases; J trimming: 6 bases; junction bases outside the gene matches: 8. The CDR3 protein is CASSGLGLSEQYF. For the CDR3, the DNA is TGTGCCAGCAGCGGACTAGGTTTAAGCGAGCAGTACTTC.

The gene calls are TRBV4-1 and TRBJ1-2; 7 bases align to TRBD1. The J segment lost 0 bases and the V segment lost 4 bases, leaving 5 bases of the junction unmatched. CDR3 length: 15 residues. Germline V gene sequence: CDR1 MGHRA, CDR2 YSYEKL. The CDR3 spells CASSPPGTANYGYTF. The CDR3 region has the DNA TGCGCCAGCAGCCCCCCCGGGACAGCTAACTATGGCTACACCTTC.

This rearrangement joins TRBV2 to TRBJ2-2; D is undetermined. The CDR3 loop spans 15 amino acids. Germline V gene data show CDR1 as SNHLY and CDR2 as FYNNEI. With 7 bases removed from V and 0 bases from J, the gap between germline ends came to 12 bases. In DNA, the CDR3 is TGTGCCAGCAAGGTAATAGACTCGAACACCGGGGAGCTGTTTTTT. Encoded protein: CASKVIDSNTGELFF.

The chain is built from TRBV6-6 and TRBJ2-1; D is undetermined. V gave up 0 bases and J gave up 4 bases, with 10 bases separating them. Germline-derived CDR1 and CDR2 are MNHNY and SVGAGI (reference sequence). The length of the CDR3 is 15 residues. The CDR3 coding sequence is TGTGCCAGCAGTTACTCGAGTACCTTATACAATGAGCAGTTCTTC. This encodes CASSYSSTLYNEQFF.

The chain is built from TRBV30 and TRBJ2-1; the D gene is possibly TRBD1 (5 bases). The germline V gene has CDR1 GTSNPN and CDR2 SVGIG (reference sequence). The ends were cut back, 4 bases at V and 3 bases at J, with 16 bases in the middle. The CDR3 has 15 residues. CDR3 nucleotides: TGTGCCTGGACTCAAGGGGTTCCCTACTACAATGAGCAGTTCTTC. It codes for CAWTQGVPYYNEQFF.

The chain employs TRBV6-1 and TRBJ2-7; D is unclear. The CDR3 has 13 amino acids. Germline values: CDR1 MNHNS, CDR2 SASEGT. Trimming stripped 5 bases from V and 6 bases from J, with 14 bases between. CDR3 loop: CASSFRRRGEQYF. The DNA for the CDR3 is TGTGCCAGCAGTTTCAGGCGCCGTGGCGAGCAGTACTTC.

This chain connects TRBV7-9 to TRBJ2-3; 14 bases line up with TRBD2. This CDR3 region has 17 residues. Germline-derived CDR1 and CDR2 are SEHNR and FQNEAQ (reference sequence). The V segment lost 5 bases and the J segment 0 bases; nucleotides outside the gene matches: 4. CDR3 bases: TGTGCCAGCAGCCGGACTAGCGGGGGGCCTAGCACAGATACGCAGTATTTT. Its translation: CASSRTSGGPSTDTQYF.

The rearrangement uses TRBV6-5 and TRBJ1-1; TRBD1 is a possible D gene (5 bases). This CDR3 is built from 16 residues. V lost 2 bases and J lost 0, with 13 bases in between. Germline-derived CDR1 and CDR2 are MNHEY and SVGAGI. CDR3 bases: TGTGCCAGCAGTTACGGGGGGGGACTTATGAACACTGAAGCTTTCTTT. Protein: CASSYGGGLMNTEAFF.

This clone was counted only a few times. The rearrangement uses TRBV18 and TRBJ1-5, with D possibly matching TRBD1 (6 bases). V lost 3 bases, J lost 2 bases, and 17 bases lay in between. Germline V gene lookup returns CDR1 KGHSH and CDR2 LQKENI. CDR3 length: 17 amino acids. CDR3 amino acids: CASSPRGGDGGNQPQHF. In DNA, the CDR3 is TGTGCCAGCTCACCGCGAGGGGGGGATGGTGGCAATCAGCCCCAGCATTTT.

This clone has more than one count but fewer than ten. The genes are TRBV27 and TRBJ2-7, with 9 bases that match TRBD1. V trimming: 6 bases; J trimming: 5 bases; junction bases outside the gene matches: 11. The CDR3 extends over 15 amino acids. The germline V gene has CDR1 MNHEY and CDR2 SMNVEV (reference sequence). The CDR3 region is CASRQTGQGRNEQYF. CDR3 DNA: TGTGCCAGCAGACAAACGGGACAGGGAAGGAACGAGCAGTACTTC.

This clone was observed a few times. The chain carries TRBV10-1 and TRBJ2-3; D is uncertain. The CDR3 consists of 13 residues. With 0 bases removed from V and 12 bases from J, the gap between germline ends came to 13 bases. Germline CDR1 is WNHNN and CDR2 is SYGVQD (reference sequence). The CDR3, as DNA: TGCGCCAGCAGTGAGTCGACGGTCCCCCAACAGTATTTT. It yields the protein CASSESTVPQQYF.

V is TRBV28 and J is TRBJ2-3; D might be TRBD2 (5 bases). This CDR3 has 15 residues. Per the germline V gene, CDR1 is MDHEN and CDR2 is SYDVKM. V was shortened by 2 bases and J by 0 bases, with 9 bases between the two germline ends. This CDR3 reads CASSLRGFSTDTQYF. CDR3 sequence (DNA): TGTGCCAGCAGTTTAAGAGGGTTTAGCACAGATACGCAGTATTTT.